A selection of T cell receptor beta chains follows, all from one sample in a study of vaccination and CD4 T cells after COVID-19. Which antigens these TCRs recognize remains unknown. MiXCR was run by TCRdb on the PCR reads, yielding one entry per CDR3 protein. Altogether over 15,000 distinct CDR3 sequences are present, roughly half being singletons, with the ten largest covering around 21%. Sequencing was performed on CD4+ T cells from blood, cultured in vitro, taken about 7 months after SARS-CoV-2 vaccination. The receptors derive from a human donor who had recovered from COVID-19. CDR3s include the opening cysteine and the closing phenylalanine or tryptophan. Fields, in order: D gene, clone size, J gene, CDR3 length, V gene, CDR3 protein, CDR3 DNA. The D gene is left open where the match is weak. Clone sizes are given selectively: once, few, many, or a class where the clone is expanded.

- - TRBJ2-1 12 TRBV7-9 CASRPDYGEQFF TGTGCCAGCAGGCCTGACTACGGTGAGCAGTTCTTC
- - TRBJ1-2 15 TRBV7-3 CASSLSSGPNYGYTF TGTGCCAGCAGCTTAAGTTCAGGACCTAACTATGGCTACACCTTC
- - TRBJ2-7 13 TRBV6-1 CATRDGTSYEQYF TGTGCCACCAGGGACGGGACCTCCTACGAGCAGTACTTC
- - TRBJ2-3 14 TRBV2 CASSAKSSTDTQYF TGTGCCAGCAGTGCGAAGTCAAGCACAGATACGCAGTATTTT
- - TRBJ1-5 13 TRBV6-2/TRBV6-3 CASSSYSNQPQHF TGTGCCAGCAGTTCCTATAGCAATCAGCCCCAGCATTTT
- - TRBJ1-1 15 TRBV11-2 CASSSPPGVDTEAFF TGTGCCAGCAGCTCCCCGCCGGGTGTGGACACTGAAGCTTTCTTT
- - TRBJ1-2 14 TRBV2 CASSEEMVYYGYTF TGTGCCAGCAGTGAAGAAATGGTTTACTATGGCTACACCTTC
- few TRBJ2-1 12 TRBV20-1 CSARKGYNEQFF TGCAGTGCTAGAAAGGGGTACAATGAGCAGTTCTTC
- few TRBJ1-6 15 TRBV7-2 CAVQEPGSYNSPLHF TGTGCCGTTCAAGAGCCGGGATCCTATAATTCACCCCTCCACTTT
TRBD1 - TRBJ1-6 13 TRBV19 CASGGQYNSPLHF TGTGCCAGTGGGGGACAGTATAATTCACCCCTCCACTTT
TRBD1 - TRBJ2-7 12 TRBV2 CASSSTGVEQYF TGTGCCAGCAGCAGTACAGGGGTTGAGCAGTACTTC
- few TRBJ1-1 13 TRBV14 CASSQPLGAQAFF TGTGCCAGCAGCCAGCCCCTCGGGGCCCAAGCTTTCTTT
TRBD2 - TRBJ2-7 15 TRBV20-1 CSARTSGRASYEQYF TGCAGTGCTAGAACCAGCGGGAGGGCCTCCTACGAGCAGTACTTC
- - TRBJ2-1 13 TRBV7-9 CASSLSRAVISFF TGTGCCAGCAGCTTGAGCCGGGCAGTGATAAGCTTCTTC
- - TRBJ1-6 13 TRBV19 CASSIGSNSPLHF TGTGCCAGTAGTATAGGGAGTAATTCACCCCTCCACTTT
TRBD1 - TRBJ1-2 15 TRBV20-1 CSARGPGQGSRGYTF TGCAGTGCCAGGGGCCCGGGACAGGGGTCGCGTGGCTACACCTTC
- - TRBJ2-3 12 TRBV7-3 CASSPPGGTQYF TGTGCCAGCAGCCCCCCCGGGGGTACGCAGTATTTT
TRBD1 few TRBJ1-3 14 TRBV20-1 CSAGQGGSGNTIYF TGCAGTGCCGGGCAGGGGGGTTCTGGAAACACCATATATTTT
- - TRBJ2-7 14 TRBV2 CASRQDTGVYEQYF TGTGCCAGCAGACAGGACACGGGGGTCTACGAGCAGTACTTC
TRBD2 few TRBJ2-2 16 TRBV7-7 CASSSGLAGASGELFF TGTGCTAGCAGCTCGGGACTAGCGGGAGCGTCCGGGGAGCTGTTTTTT
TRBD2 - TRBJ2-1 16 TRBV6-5 CASSYFGGRGGDEQFF TGTGCCAGCAGTTACTTTGGAGGGCGGGGGGGCGATGAGCAGTTCTTC
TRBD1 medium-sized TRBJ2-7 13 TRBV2 CASKNRGSDEQYF TGTGCCAGCAAGAACAGGGGTAGCGACGAGCAGTACTTC
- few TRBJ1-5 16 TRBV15 CATSRAIGQSNQPQHF TGTGCCACCAGCAGAGCAATTGGACAGAGCAATCAGCCCCAGCATTTT
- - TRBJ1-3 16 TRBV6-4 CASSESKLVTGNTIYF TGTGCCAGCAGTGAATCGAAATTAGTGACTGGTAACACCATATATTTT
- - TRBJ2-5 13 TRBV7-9 CASSPVLQETQYF TGTGCCAGCAGCCCGGTGCTTCAGGAGACCCAGTACTTC
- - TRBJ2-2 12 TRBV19 CASSRVTGELFF TGTGCCAGTAGTCGGGTGACCGGGGAGCTGTTTTTT
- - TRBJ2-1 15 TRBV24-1 CATSDFARRENEQFF TGTGCCACCAGTGATTTTGCCAGGAGAGAGAATGAGCAGTTCTTC
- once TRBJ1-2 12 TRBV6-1 CASTYGGYGYTF TGTGCCAGCACCTATGGGGGCTATGGCTACACCTTC
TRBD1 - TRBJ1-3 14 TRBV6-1 CASSGTGVGNTIYF TGTGCCAGCAGTGGGACAGGGGTTGGAAACACCATATATTTT
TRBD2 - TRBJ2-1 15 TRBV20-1 CSASKLAGGGSEQFF TGCAGTGCTAGTAAGCTAGCGGGAGGGGGGAGCGAGCAGTTCTTC
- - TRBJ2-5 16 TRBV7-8 CASSSLVAGRQETQYF TGTGCCAGCAGCTCATTGGTGGCAGGCCGGCAAGAGACCCAGTACTTC
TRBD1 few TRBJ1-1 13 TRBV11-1 CASSYRGLTEAFF TGTGCCAGCAGCTACAGGGGGCTCACTGAAGCTTTCTTT
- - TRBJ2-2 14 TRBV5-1 CASSGRENTGELFF TGCGCCAGCAGCGGCAGGGAGAACACCGGGGAGCTGTTTTTT